This T cell receptor beta chain stems from a study of T cells in Graves' hyperthyroidism and ophthalmopathy. About the research overall: Pretreatment peripheral blood was obtained at initial diagnosis. The study's findings and limits: Most expanded thyroid clonotypes above 0.001 also appeared in blood.

Amplification yielded TCR beta CDR3 regions, with RNA transcripts as the source. HTBI primers were the set used in a first-round RT-PCR of the TCR CDR3. TCRdb re-called the multiplex PCR reads through MiXCR, storing one row per CDR3 protein. The sample has 350,000 or so distinct CDR3 sequences, about 21% seen once. This clonotype was counted between two and nine times. The antigen remains unidentified. The CDR3 runs to 16 residues. Trimming took off 5 bases at V and 3 bases at J, with 19 bases between the two ends. Germline assignment: CDR1 MDHEN and CDR2 SYDVKM. In patients aged 18 to 65, hyperthyroidism was newly diagnosed, with duration under 2 months. Exclusions: uncontrolled infection, other autoimmune disease, pregnancy, lactation.

V gene TRBV28 combines with J gene TRBJ1-2; D remains ambiguous. The sequence came from a woman in her 50s with Graves' hyperthyroidism. Specimen: blood. The CDR3 DNA sequence: TGTGCCAGCAGTGCACCCCCCCACCTATCGCACTATGGCTACACCTTC. Translated: CASSAPPHLSHYGYTF.